This TCR beta chain was recovered during a study of T cell repertoires in aging, cancer and after chemotherapy. Peripheral blood genomic DNA, not sorted cells or RNA, was the template. Multiplex touch-down PCR with TRB-A/B primers amplified rearranged V-D-J TRB sequences. TCRdb processed the multiplex PCR reads anew with MiXCR; each CDR3 protein has one entry. The data hold approximately 1,300 distinct CDR3 sequences, with roughly 60% observed a single time. The germline V gene has CDR1 SGHVS and CDR2 FNYEAQ. The V end was cut by 5 bases, the J end by 2 bases, with 13 bases between. CDR3 length: 16 amino acids.

J is TRBJ2-6 and V is TRBV7-6; D is unresolved. The sample was blood. The clonotype comes from a human donor with a blood cancer. The CDR3 sequence: CASSPQSVAGANVLTF. CDR3 DNA: TGTGCCAGCAGCCCCCAGTCCGTAGCTGGGGCCAACGTCCTGACTTTC.